Listed below are T cell receptor beta chains from one sample, sequenced in a study of OX40 agonist ivuxolimab in advanced cancers. The assay was immunoSEQ multiplex PCR, and TCRdb's table has in-frame clones only and misses some. The sample carries fewer than 60,000 clones, approximately 90% recorded once. This specimen consisted of CD4+ or CD8+ T cells sorted from blood, obtained in a trial of the OX40 agonist ivuxolimab. All receptors derive from an adult with an advanced solid tumor such as melanoma, head and neck, liver or kidney cancer. CDR3s include the opening cysteine and the closing phenylalanine or tryptophan. A D gene is named only where the DNA matches it firmly. A row's size may be missing; if present it is once, few, many or a size class.

13,.,TRBV19,TRBJ2-3,TRBD2,TGTGCCACCTTAGCGGGAGCTACAGATACGCAGTATTTT,CATLAGATDTQYF
16,.,TRBV5-1,TRBJ2-2,TRBD1,TGCGCCAGCAGCTTGGCAGCAGGGGGTACCACCGGGGAGCTGTTTTTT,CASSLAAGGTTGELFF
16,.,TRBV2,TRBJ2-1,TRBD1,TGTGCCAGCAGTAGAGACAGGGTCGGAAGTTACAATGAGCAGTTCTTC,CASSRDRVGSYNEQFF
16,.,TRBV5-4,TRBJ2-3,TRBD2,TGTGCCAGCAGCCCTATAAGCGGGGGGGCCGTAGATACGCAGTATTTT,CASSPISGGAVDTQYF
16,few,TRBV4-1,TRBJ2-7,TRBD2,TGCGCCAGCAGCCAAGAGAAGCGGGGGGGCCTCTACGAGCAGTACTTC,CASSQEKRGGLYEQYF
17,.,TRBV27,TRBJ2-7,.,TGTGCCAGCAGCAAAACAGGACGTGCGGGCTTTACTCTCGAGCAGTACTTC,CASSKTGRAGFTLEQYF
13,once,TRBV2,TRBJ2-2,.,TGTGCCAGCAGCCCTATTGACACCGGGGAGCTGTTTTTT,CASSPIDTGELFF
17,.,TRBV15,TRBJ2-2,.,TGTGCCACCAGCAGAGATGGACGGGCATCGGACACCGGGGAGCTGTTTTTT,CATSRDGRASDTGELFF
16,.,TRBV19,TRBJ1-5,.,TGTGCCAGTAGTATCGCACAGGGCTTAAGCAATCAGCCCCAGCATTTT,CASSIAQGLSNQPQHF
14,.,TRBV19,TRBJ2-7,.,TGTGCCAGTAGTACGGACAGATCAGCCTACGAGCAGTACTTC,CASSTDRSAYEQYF
17,.,TRBV7-9,TRBJ2-6,TRBD1,TGTGCCAGCAGCTTTTGGACAGGGGGATCAGGGGCCAACGTCCTGACTTTC,CASSFWTGGSGANVLTF
14,.,TRBV19,TRBJ2-1,TRBD1,TGTGCCAGTAGGAAATCACAGGGGTTCAATGAGCAGTTCTTC,CASRKSQGFNEQFF
13,.,TRBV6-1,TRBJ1-2,.,TGTGCCAGCAGTTATGGAGCAAACTATGGCTACACCTTC,CASSYGANYGYTF
15,few,TRBV18,TRBJ2-7,TRBD2,TGTGCCAGCTCACCCGGACTAGCGGGATCCTACGAGCAGTACTTC,CASSPGLAGSYEQYF
17,.,TRBV4-1,TRBJ2-5,.,TGCGCCAGCAGCAGTACAAGGGTGAGGGGGAGTGGGGAGACCCAGTACTTC,CASSSTRVRGSGETQYF
15,once,TRBV5-1,TRBJ1-5,TRBD1,TGCGCCAGCAGCTTGGGGACAGGGGACAATCAGCCCCAGCATTTT,CASSLGTGDNQPQHF
14,.,TRBV7-6,TRBJ1-6,.,TGTGCCAGCAGCTTAGTGACCTCTAATTCACCCCTCCACTTT,CASSLVTSNSPLHF
15,.,TRBV15,TRBJ2-3,TRBD1,TGTGCCACCAGCACCCCGGGACAGGGTACAGATACGCAGTATTTT,CATSTPGQGTDTQYF
13,once,TRBV19,TRBJ2-7,.,TGTGCCAGTAGTTCCGGGCCTTCCTACGAGCAGTACTTC,CASSSGPSYEQYF
14,.,TRBV19,TRBJ2-2,.,TGTGCCAGTAGGAATCGCGGGAACACCGGGGAGCTGTTTTTT,CASRNRGNTGELFF
10,.,TRBV13,TRBJ1-5,.,TGTGCCAGCAGCTTATTCCCCCAGCATTTT,CASSLFPQHF
18,.,TRBV2,TRBJ2-6,TRBD2,TGTGCCAGCAGCGGGGCGGGACTAGCAACCTCTGGGGCCAACGTCCTGACTTTC,CASSGAGLATSGANVLTF
15,few,TRBV12-5,TRBJ2-5,.,TGTGCTAGTGGTTTGGGCCAAGTCCCCCGGGAGACCCAGTACTTC,CASGLGQVPRETQYF
14,.,TRBV28,TRBJ1-2,.,TGTGCCAGCAGTTTCTTCGACGGCAGTAGAGGCTACACCTTC,CASSFFDGSRGYTF
13,.,TRBV29-1,TRBJ2-1,TRBD2,TGCAGCGTTAGAGGACTAGCGTTCAATGAGCAGTTCTTC,CSVRGLAFNEQFF
12,.,TRBV7-3,TRBJ2-2,.,TGTGCCAGCAGCTCCAGATTCGGGGAGCTGTTTTTT,CASSSRFGELFF
15,.,TRBV7-9,TRBJ2-5,.,TGTGCCAGCAGCTTAGCGATCAGCAGCCAAGAGACCCAGTACTTC,CASSLAISSQETQYF
18,once,TRBV2,TRBJ2-6,TRBD1,TGTGCCAGCAGACCACCGGGACAGGAAACCTCTGGGGCCAACGTCCTGACTTTC,CASRPPGQETSGANVLTF
15,.,TRBV11-3,TRBJ2-7,.,TGTGCCAGCAGCTTAGATGGAGGGCTTGACTACGAGCAGTACTTC,CASSLDGGLDYEQYF
15,.,TRBV7-8,TRBJ1-4,TRBD1,TGTGCCAGCAGCTTAGTGGACAGGTTCGGTGAAAAACTGTTTTTT,CASSLVDRFGEKLFF
10,.,TRBV10-3,TRBJ2-1,.,TGTGCCACGCTGGGGAATGAGCAGTTCTTC,CATLGNEQFF
16,.,TRBV10-2,TRBJ2-5,TRBD2,TGCGCCAGCAGTGTGGGTAGCGGGGGGGCTCAAGAGACCCAGTACTTC,CASSVGSGGAQETQYF
12,.,TRBV28,TRBJ2-4,.,TGTGCCAGCAGTTTACCGGGAAACATTCAGTACTTC,CASSLPGNIQYF
15,.,TRBV6-1,TRBJ2-7,TRBD2,TGTGCCAGCAGTGAGATGGCTAGCGGTCCCTACGAGCAGTACTTC,CASSEMASGPYEQYF
14,.,TRBV27,TRBJ2-1,TRBD2,TGTGCCAGCCGATCTCGACTAGCTGGCAATGAGCAGTTCTTC,CASRSRLAGNEQFF
13,.,TRBV5-1,TRBJ2-5,TRBD1,TGCGCCAGCACCGGACAGGGTCAAGAGACCCAGTACTTC,CASTGQGQETQYF
14,.,TRBV18,TRBJ1-1,.,TGTGCCAGCTCCCAAGCCATAGAGTCTGCTGAAGCTTTCTTT,CASSQAIESAEAFF
13,.,TRBV6-1,TRBJ2-7,.,TGTGCCAGCAGTGGGTGGGACGCCTACGAGCAGTACTTC,CASSGWDAYEQYF